These T cell receptor beta chains were read from a single sample in a study of blood T cell repertoires in COVID-19. Only in-frame clones appear in the TCRdb table, and some are missing; sequencing was by immunoSEQ multiplex PCR. The data hold over 95,000 clones, with 84% observed a single time. The sequencing sample was made of peripheral blood. The receptors shown here come from a man in his sixties or seventies with active or convalescent COVID-19. CDR3s include the opening cysteine and the closing phenylalanine or tryptophan. D genes are given only for firm matches. For some rows the clone size is stated as once, few or many, or as a class when expanded; others skip it.

j_call: TRBJ1-3
d_call: NA
clone_size: once
v_call: TRBV6-5
cdr3_nt: TGTGCCAGCAGTTATCTCCGGGCGCCTCCGGGGAGCACCATATATTTT
cdr3_aa: CASSYLRAPPGSTIYF

j_call: TRBJ1-3
d_call: NA
clone_size: NA
v_call: TRBV2
cdr3_nt: TGTGCCAGCAGTACCCCCAGCTCTGGAAACACCATATATTTT
cdr3_aa: CASSTPSSGNTIYF

j_call: TRBJ1-1
d_call: TRBD1
clone_size: NA
v_call: TRBV5-4
cdr3_nt: TGTGCCAGCAGCTTGCAGGGGGGCACTGAAGCTTTCTTT
cdr3_aa: CASSLQGGTEAFF

j_call: TRBJ2-1
d_call: TRBD2
clone_size: NA
v_call: TRBV7-9
cdr3_nt: TGTGCCAGCAGCTCCACTAGCGGGGGGACACACAATGAGCAGTTCTTC
cdr3_aa: CASSSTSGGTHNEQFF

j_call: TRBJ2-7
d_call: TRBD2
clone_size: once
v_call: TRBV5-4
cdr3_nt: TGTGCCAGCAGCTTGGCCGGAATAGCGGGGGGTTCCTACGAGCAGTACTTC
cdr3_aa: CASSLAGIAGGSYEQYF

j_call: TRBJ1-1
d_call: TRBD1
clone_size: NA
v_call: TRBV10-1
cdr3_nt: TGCGCCAGCAGTGTCCCAGGGGGCGTTGAAGCTTTCTTT
cdr3_aa: CASSVPGGVEAFF

j_call: TRBJ1-6
d_call: TRBD1
clone_size: once
v_call: TRBV6-1
cdr3_nt: TGTGCCAGCAGCGAACTAGGACAGGGTGACAATTCACCCCTCCACTTT
cdr3_aa: CASSELGQGDNSPLHF

j_call: TRBJ2-1
d_call: TRBD2
clone_size: NA
v_call: TRBV7-2
cdr3_nt: TGTGCCAGCAGCTTAGACCCGGTCGGGGGGGGTGAGCAGTTCTTC
cdr3_aa: CASSLDPVGGGEQFF

j_call: TRBJ1-1
d_call: NA
clone_size: once
v_call: TRBV20-1
cdr3_nt: TGCAGTGCTGGACACTCCACTGAAGCTTTCTTT
cdr3_aa: CSAGHSTEAFF

j_call: TRBJ2-7
d_call: TRBD1
clone_size: NA
v_call: TRBV18
cdr3_nt: TGTGCCAGCTCACTTACCGGGACAGGTGATTTTACCTACGAGCAGTACTTC
cdr3_aa: CASSLTGTGDFTYEQYF